Listed below are T cell receptor beta chains from one sample, sequenced in a study of regulatory T cells in long-lasting Graves disease. TCRdb itself ran the multiplex PCR reads through MiXCR, one entry per CDR3 protein. In the table there are about 450,000 distinct CDR3 sequences, over 15% of which are singletons. This sample also appeared in a second study, on T cells in Graves' hyperthyroidism and ophthalmopathy.

This sample comprised peripheral blood mononuclear cells (PBMCs), obtained at new diagnosis, from a patient treated with antithyroid drugs. The receptor source for this set is a woman younger than 45 with Graves disease. Both conserved end residues are part of each CDR3.

TRBV29-1	TRBJ2-3	CSGRTDTDTQYF
TRBV18	TRBJ1-3	CASSPPVGSPYGNTIYF
TRBV30	TRBJ1-6	CAWSVNGNSPLHF
TRBV3-1	TRBJ2-7	CASSQWDREGYEQYF
TRBV28	TRBJ2-7	CASSLLTSSSSYEQYF
TRBV28	TRBJ1-5	CASTPWGGGNQPQHF
TRBV4-3	TRBJ2-1	CASSQDSPFTGNTYNEQFF
TRBV12-3/TRBV12-4	TRBJ1-2	CASSHDRVGYGYTF
TRBV12-3/TRBV12-4	TRBJ1-2	CASSPDRGGYTF
TRBV9	TRBJ2-3	CASSVANGLDTDTQYF
TRBV19	TRBJ2-2	CASIRAGAQNTGELFF
TRBV19	TRBJ1-2	CASRNPDRAFYGYTF
TRBV24-1	TRBJ1-5	CATGAHRTNQPQHF
TRBV20-1	TRBJ1-2	CSANLGYTF
TRBV24-1	TRBJ1-1	CATRGQNTEAFF
TRBV5-5	TRBJ1-1	CASSSEKIVNTEAFF
TRBV11-2	TRBJ1-3	CASSSVTGSGNTIYF
TRBV6-1	TRBJ2-1	CASRQKTSGYNEQFF
TRBV5-4	TRBJ2-2	CASSLVRIGGELFF
TRBV28	TRBJ2-2	CASSPARGTVGELFF
TRBV12-3/TRBV12-4	TRBJ2-3	CASSPRADTQYF
TRBV4-1	TRBJ2-3	CASSGRTSGTTDTQYF
TRBV28	TRBJ1-4	CASSFVQGEKLFF
TRBV6-1	TRBJ2-7	CASISRGAGPTYEQYF
TRBV7-2	TRBJ2-1	CASSLEGVGEQFF
TRBV29-1	TRBJ2-1	CSVVAGGSYNEQFF
TRBV11-2	TRBJ2-1	CASSLGGIKSDNEQFF
TRBV27	TRBJ2-7	CAAGTSGSYEQYF
TRBV18	TRBJ1-1	CASSIPQTAHGTFF
TRBV2	TRBJ2-1	CASIRTSGSNEQFF
TRBV5-4	TRBJ2-2	CASSNLAGALNTGELFF
TRBV12-3/TRBV12-4	TRBJ1-2	CASIGKVGGYTF
TRBV2	TRBJ2-3	CATGVRGTDTQYF
TRBV12-3/TRBV12-4	TRBJ1-1	CASSYKESGRKMNTEAFF
TRBV7-8	TRBJ2-3	CASSPLEDTQYF
TRBV27	TRBJ1-2	CASSNRGSPYGYTF
TRBV5-1	TRBJ2-3	CASSLVWGEDTQYF
TRBV4-2	TRBJ1-2	CASSSEVPGTYGYTF
TRBV28	TRBJ2-7	CASSPGDRVTNEQYF
TRBV24-1	TRBJ2-1	CATSDKLAGINEQFF
TRBV28	TRBJ1-1	CASSPIGGQETEAFF
TRBV19	TRBJ2-1	CASSRTRYNEQFF
TRBV11-2	TRBJ2-1	CASSLTAGGPGEQFF
TRBV6-4	TRBJ2-6	CASSLRTGGASRSGANVLTF
TRBV12-3/TRBV12-4	TRBJ2-7	CASSPGEGSGTYEQYF
TRBV2	TRBJ2-3	CASSALIREDTQYF
TRBV30	TRBJ2-1	CAWGLAGAYEQFF
TRBV12-3/TRBV12-4	TRBJ2-3	CASSPRGGGATDTQYF
TRBV28	TRBJ2-3	CASSVGGRRTDTQYF
TRBV20-1	TRBJ2-3	CSAEPESGTDTQYF
TRBV6-1	TRBJ1-5	CASSVNRDRGNQPQHF
TRBV6-2/TRBV6-3	TRBJ2-1	CASSKREGKGNEQFF
TRBV28	TRBJ2-2	CASSLLGTGSGELFF
TRBV27	TRBJ1-2	CASSFGQFGGGNYGYTF
TRBV24-1	TRBJ2-1	CATSDFGAGYNEQFF